The present T cell receptor (beta chain) was sequenced within a study of cytomegalovirus exposure and HLA in healthy donors. Findings and limits, study-wide: Later analysis suggested links between common viral pathogens and several top significant clusters. A previous analysis found most TCR beta V segments productive roughly 87% or roughly 30% of the time.

Concerning this clone: The antigen remains unidentified.

PCR used 60 Vbeta primers and 13 Jbeta primers. Using immunoSEQ multiplex PCR, the repertoire was profiled, and TCRdb retains in-frame clones only, with some absent. The sample shows 90,000 to 120,000 clones, and roughly 0.64% sits with its ten largest clones. V lost 3 bases and J 2 bases, leaving 8 bases between the germline ends. Germline V gene data show CDR1 as LNHDA and CDR2 as SQIVND (reference sequence). This CDR3 is 13 amino acids long. Source material: PBMCs. The V gene is TRBV19, the J gene TRBJ2-7; D gene unclear. This receptor was obtained from a man aged 45 to 65 in good health and CMV-seronegative. CDR3 loop: CASSILPAYEQYF. Written as DNA, the CDR3 is TGTGCCAGTAGTATCCTCCCTGCCTACGAGCAGTACTTC.